This TCR beta chain was recorded in a study of blood T cell repertoires in COVID-19. Study information: Sample material is recorded as cDNA or gDNA derived from T cells, B-cell-depleted T cells, or PBMCs.

In Seattle, patients joined the study during active infection and were tracked longitudinally. Original data processing: Reference gene primer amplification gave nucleated cell count estimates. Only in-frame clones appear in the TCRdb table, and some are missing; sequencing was by immunoSEQ multiplex PCR. V, J and clone size were drawn from that table, and D and trimming were deduced from the DNA. The data show 540,000 or so clones, with roughly 89% seen just once and under 8.5% held by the top ten. Per germline, CDR1 LNHDA and CDR2 SQIVND (reference sequence). The CDR3 contains 15 residues. Trimming cost V 3 bases and J 2 bases, with 13 bases left between them.

The sample taken for sequencing was peripheral blood. The chain couples TRBV19 to TRBJ1-1; D is unresolved. The clonotype was recovered from a woman between 45 and 65 years old with COVID-19, enrolled during active disease. DNA for the CDR3: TGTGCCAGTAGTATTCCCCACGCAGTCAACACTGAAGCTTTCTTT. This codes for CASSIPHAVNTEAFF.